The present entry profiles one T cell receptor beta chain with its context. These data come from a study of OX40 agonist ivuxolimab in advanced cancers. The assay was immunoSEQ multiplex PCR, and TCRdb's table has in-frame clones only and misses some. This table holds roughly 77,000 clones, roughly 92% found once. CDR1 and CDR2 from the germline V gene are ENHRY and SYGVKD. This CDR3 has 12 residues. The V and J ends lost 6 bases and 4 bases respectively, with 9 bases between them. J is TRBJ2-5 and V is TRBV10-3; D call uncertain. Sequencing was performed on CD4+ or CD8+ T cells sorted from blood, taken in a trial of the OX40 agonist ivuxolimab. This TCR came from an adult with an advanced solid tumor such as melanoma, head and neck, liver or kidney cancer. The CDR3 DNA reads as TGTGCCATCAGCGACTCTTCAGAGACCCAGTACTTC. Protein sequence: CAISDSSETQYF.